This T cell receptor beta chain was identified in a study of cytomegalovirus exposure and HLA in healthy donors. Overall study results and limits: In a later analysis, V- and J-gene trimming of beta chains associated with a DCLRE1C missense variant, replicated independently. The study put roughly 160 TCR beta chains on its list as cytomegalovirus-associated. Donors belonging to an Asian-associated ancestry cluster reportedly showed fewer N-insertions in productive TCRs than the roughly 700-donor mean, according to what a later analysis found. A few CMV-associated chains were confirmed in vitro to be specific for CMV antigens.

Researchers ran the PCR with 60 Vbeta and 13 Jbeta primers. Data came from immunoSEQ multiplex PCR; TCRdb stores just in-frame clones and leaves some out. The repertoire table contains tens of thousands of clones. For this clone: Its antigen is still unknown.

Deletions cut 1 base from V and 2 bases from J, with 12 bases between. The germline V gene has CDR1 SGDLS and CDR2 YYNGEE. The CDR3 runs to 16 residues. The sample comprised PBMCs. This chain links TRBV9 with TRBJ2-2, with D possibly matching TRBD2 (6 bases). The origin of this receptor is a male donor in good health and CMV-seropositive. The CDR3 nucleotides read TGTGCCAGCAGCGTATCGAGTAGCGGAAACACCGGGGAGCTGTTTTTT. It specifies CASSVSSSGNTGELFF.